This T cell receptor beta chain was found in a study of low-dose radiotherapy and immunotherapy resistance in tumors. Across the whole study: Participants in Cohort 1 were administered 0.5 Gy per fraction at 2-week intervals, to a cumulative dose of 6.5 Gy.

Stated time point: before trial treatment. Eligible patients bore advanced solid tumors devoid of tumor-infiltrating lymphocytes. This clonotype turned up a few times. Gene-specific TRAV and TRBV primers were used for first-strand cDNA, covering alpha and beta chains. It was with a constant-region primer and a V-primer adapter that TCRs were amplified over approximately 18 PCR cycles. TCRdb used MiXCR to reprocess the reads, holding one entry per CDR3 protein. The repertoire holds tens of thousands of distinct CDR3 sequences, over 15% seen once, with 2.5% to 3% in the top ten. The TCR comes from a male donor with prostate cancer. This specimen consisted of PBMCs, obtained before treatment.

CDR3 loop: CASSLDRVHEQYF. The CDR3 DNA follows: TGTGCCAGCAGCTTGGACAGGGTTCACGAGCAGTACTTC. J is TRBJ2-7 and V is TRBV5-4; perhaps TRBD1 as D (6 bases). The germline V gene encodes CDR1 SGHNT and CDR2 YYREEE (reference sequence). The CDR3 has 13 amino acids. V gave up 0 bases and J gave up 5 bases, with 9 bases separating them.